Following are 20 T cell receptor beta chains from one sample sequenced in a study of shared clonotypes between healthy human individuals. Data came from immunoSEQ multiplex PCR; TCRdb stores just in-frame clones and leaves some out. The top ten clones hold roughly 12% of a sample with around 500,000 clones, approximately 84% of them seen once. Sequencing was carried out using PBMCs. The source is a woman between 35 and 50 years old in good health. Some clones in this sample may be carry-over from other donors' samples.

The DNA of the CDR3 is TGTGCCAGCTCACCCACCTCGTCCCCCTTTGCGCAGTATTTT. Its protein is CASSPTSSPFAQYF. J is TRBJ2-3 and V is TRBV18, with D unclear. Germline assignment: CDR1 KGHSH and CDR2 LQKENI. The CDR3 has 14 residues. Trimming removed 3 bases from V and 10 bases from J, with 17 bases in between.

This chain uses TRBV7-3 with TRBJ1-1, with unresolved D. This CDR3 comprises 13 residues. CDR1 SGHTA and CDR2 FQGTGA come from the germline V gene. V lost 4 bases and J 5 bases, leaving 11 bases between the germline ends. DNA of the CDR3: TGTGCCAGCAGCTACGGACGGAGGACTGAAGCTTTCTTT. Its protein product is CASSYGRRTEAFF.

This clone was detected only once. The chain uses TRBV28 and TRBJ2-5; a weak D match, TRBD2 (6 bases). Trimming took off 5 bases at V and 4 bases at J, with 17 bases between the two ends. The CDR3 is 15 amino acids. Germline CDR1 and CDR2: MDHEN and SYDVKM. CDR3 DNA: TGTGCCAGCAGTCCTCACGGGGAGGCGGGAGAGACCCAGTACTTC. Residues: CASSPHGEAGETQYF.

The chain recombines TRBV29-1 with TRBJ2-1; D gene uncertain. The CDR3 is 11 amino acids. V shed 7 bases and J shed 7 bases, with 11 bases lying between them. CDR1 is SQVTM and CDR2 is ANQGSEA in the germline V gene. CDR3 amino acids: CSARRVNEQFF. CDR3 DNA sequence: TGCAGCGCCCGCCGGGTGAATGAGCAGTTCTTC.

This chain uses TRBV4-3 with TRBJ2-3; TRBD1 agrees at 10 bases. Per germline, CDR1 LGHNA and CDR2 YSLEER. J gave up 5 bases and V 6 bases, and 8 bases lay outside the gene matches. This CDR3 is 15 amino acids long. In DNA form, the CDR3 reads TGCGCCAGCAGTACCCGGGACAGGGGTTTAGATACGCAGTATTTT. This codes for CASSTRDRGLDTQYF.

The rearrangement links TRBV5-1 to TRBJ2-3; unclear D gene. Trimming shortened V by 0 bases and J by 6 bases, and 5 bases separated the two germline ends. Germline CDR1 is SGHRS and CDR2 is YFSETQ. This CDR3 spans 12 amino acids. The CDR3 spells CASSLAMDTQYF. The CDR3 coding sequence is TGCGCCAGCAGCTTGGCCATGGATACGCAGTATTTT.

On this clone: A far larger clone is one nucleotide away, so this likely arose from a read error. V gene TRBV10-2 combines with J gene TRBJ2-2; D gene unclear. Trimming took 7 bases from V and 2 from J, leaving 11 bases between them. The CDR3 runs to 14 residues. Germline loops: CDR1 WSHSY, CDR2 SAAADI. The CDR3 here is CASKKYTNTGELFF. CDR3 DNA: TGCGCCAGCAAGAAGTACACCAACACCGGGGAGCTGTTTTTT.

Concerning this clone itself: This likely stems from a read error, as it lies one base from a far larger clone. This chain's CDR3 is CASSLTSRDTGELFF. CDR3 nucleotide sequence: TGCGCCAGCAGCTTGACGTCCAGGGACACCGGGGAGCTGTTTTTT. The chain couples TRBV5-1 to TRBJ2-2; tentative D call: TRBD1 (5 bases). Trimming pared 1 base from V and 3 bases from J, leaving 10 bases between. Germline loops: CDR1 SGHRS, CDR2 YFSETQ. The CDR3 is 15 residues long.

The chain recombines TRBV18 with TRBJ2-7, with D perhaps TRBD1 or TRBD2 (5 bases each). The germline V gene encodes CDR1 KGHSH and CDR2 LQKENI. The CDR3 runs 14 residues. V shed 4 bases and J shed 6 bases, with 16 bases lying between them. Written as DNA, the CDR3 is TGTGCCAGCTCACTCCAGGGCCATGGGGGCGAGCAGTACTTC. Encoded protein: CASSLQGHGGEQYF.

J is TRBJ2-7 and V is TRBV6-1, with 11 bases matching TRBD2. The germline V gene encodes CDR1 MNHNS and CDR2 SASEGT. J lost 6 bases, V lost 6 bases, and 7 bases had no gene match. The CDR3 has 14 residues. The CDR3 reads CASRPSGRTREQYF. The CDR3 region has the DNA TGTGCCAGCAGACCTAGCGGGAGGACCCGCGAGCAGTACTTC.

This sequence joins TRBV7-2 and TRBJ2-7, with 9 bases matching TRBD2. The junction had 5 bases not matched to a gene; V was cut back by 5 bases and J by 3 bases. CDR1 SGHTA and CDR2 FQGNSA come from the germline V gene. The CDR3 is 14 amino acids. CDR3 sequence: CASSPGLALYEQYF. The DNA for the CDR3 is TGTGCCAGCAGCCCGGGACTAGCCCTCTACGAGCAGTACTTC.

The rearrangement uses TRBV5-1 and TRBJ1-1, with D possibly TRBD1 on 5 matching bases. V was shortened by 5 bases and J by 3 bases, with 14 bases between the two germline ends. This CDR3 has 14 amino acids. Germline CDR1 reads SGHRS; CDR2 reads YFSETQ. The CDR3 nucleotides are TGCGCCAGCAGTCAGCAGGGTCCGCACACTGAAGCTTTCTTT. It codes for CASSQQGPHTEAFF. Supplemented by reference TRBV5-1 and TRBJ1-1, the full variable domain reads KAGVTQTPRYLIKTRGQQVTLSCSPISGHRSVSWYQQTPGQGLQFLFEYFSETQRNKGNFPGRFSGRQFSNSRSEMNVSTLELGDSALYLCASSQQGPHTEAFFGQGTRLTVV.

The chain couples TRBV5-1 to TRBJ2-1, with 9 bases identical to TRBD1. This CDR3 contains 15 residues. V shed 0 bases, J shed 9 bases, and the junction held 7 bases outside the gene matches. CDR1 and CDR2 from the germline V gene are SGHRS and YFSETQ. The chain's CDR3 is CASSLGDRARREQFF. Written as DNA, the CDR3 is TGCGCCAGCAGCTTGGGGGACAGGGCCCGCCGTGAGCAGTTCTTC.

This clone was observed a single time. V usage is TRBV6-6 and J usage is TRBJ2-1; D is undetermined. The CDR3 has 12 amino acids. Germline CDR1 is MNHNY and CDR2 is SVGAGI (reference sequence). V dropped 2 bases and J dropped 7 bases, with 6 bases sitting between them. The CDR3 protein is CASSYGRNEQFF. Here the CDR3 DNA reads TGTGCCAGCAGTTACGGTAGGAATGAGCAGTTCTTC.

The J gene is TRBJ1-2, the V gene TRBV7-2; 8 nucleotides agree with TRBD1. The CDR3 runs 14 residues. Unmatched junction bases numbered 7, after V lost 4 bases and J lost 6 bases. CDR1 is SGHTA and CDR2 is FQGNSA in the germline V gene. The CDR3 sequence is CASSSRGRGHGYTF. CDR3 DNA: TGTGCCAGCAGCTCCAGGGGGCGCGGCCATGGCTACACCTTC. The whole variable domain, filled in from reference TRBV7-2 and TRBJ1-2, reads GAGVSQSPSNKVTEKGKDVELRCDPISGHTALYWYRQSLGQGLEFLIYFQGNSAPDKSGLPSDRFSAERTGGSVSTLTIQRTQQEDSAVYLCASSSRGRGHGYTFGSGTRLTVV.

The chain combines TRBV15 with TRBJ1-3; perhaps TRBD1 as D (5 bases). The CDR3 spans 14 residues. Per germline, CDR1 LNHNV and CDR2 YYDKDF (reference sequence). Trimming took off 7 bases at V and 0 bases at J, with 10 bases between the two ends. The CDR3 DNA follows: TGTGCCACCACATCAGGGACCTCTGGAAACACCATATATTTT. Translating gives CATTSGTSGNTIYF.

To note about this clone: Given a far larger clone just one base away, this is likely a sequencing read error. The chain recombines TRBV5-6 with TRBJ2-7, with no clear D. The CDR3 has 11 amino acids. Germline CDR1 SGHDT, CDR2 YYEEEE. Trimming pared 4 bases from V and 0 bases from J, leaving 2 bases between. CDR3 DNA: TGTGCCAGCAGCCACTCCTACGAGCAGTACTTC. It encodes CASSHSYEQYF.

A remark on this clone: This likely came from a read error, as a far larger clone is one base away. DNA of the CDR3: TGCGCCAGCAGCCAAGGGACTAGCGGGAGAATGGAGACCCAGCACTTC. It translates to CASSQGTSGRMETQHF. The rearrangement links TRBV4-1 to TRBJ2-5; 13 positions match TRBD2. The CDR3 is made up of 16 amino acids. The germline CDR1 and CDR2 sequences are MGHRA and YSYEKL.

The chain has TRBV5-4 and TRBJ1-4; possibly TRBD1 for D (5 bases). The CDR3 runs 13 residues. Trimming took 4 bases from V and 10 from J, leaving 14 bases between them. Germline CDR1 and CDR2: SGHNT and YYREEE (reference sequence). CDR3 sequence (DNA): TGTGCCAGCAGCATGGATCAGGGCCCAAAACTGTTTTTT. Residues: CASSMDQGPKLFF.

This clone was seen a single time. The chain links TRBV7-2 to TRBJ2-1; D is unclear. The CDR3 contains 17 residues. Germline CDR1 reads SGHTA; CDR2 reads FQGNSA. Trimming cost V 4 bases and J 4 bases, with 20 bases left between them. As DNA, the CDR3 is TGTGCCAGCAGCTATACGAGGACCCGCCGCCCGTACAATGAGCAGTTCTTC. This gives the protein CASSYTRTRRPYNEQFF.